The 19 T cell receptor beta chains presented below share a single source sample, sequenced in a study of early T cells in non-severe SARS-CoV-2 infection. MiXCR, run by TCRdb on the 5' RACE reads, gives a single entry per CDR3 protein. This repertoire shows 76,000 or so distinct CDR3 sequences, 11% found once; its top ten account for 4.7%. Sequencing was performed on whole blood. Receptor source: an adult who was a healthcare worker with PCR-confirmed SARS-CoV-2 infection or an uninfected control (not recorded which).

The J gene is TRBJ2-7, the V gene TRBV7-2, with 8 bases matching TRBD2. CDR3 length: 15 amino acids. Germline CDR1 and CDR2: SGHTA and FQGNSA. The ends lost 5 bases at V and 0 bases at J; junction bases unmatched: 6. The CDR3 region is CASSLSGASSYEQYF. CDR3 nucleotide sequence: TGTGCCAGCAGCCTTAGCGGGGCTAGCTCCTACGAGCAGTACTTC. Full variable domain (remainder filled in from reference TRBV7-2 and TRBJ2-7): GAGVSQSPSNKVTEKGKDVELRCDPISGHTALYWYRQSLGQGLEFLIYFQGNSAPDKSGLPSDRFSAERTGGSVSTLTIQRTQQEDSAVYLCASSLSGASSYEQYFGPGTRLTVT.

This chain connects TRBV6-6 to TRBJ1-2; 11 bases map to TRBD1. CDR1 and CDR2 from the germline V gene are MNHNY and SVGAGI (reference sequence). The CDR3 runs 16 residues. J lost 4 bases, V lost 5 bases, and 9 bases had no gene match. In DNA, the CDR3 is TGTGCCAGCAGTCCCGCCACGGGACAGGGGGGCTATGGCTACACCTTC. Protein product: CASSPATGQGGYGYTF.

This clonotype was detected only a few times. The CDR3 nucleotides read TGCGCCAGCAGCCAGGACGTAACGAATACGCAGTATTTT. This translates into CASSQDVTNTQYF. The chain links TRBV4-3 to TRBJ2-3; D call uncertain. This CDR3 has 13 amino acids. Trimming left V 3 bases short and J 7 bases short, with 11 bases between. Germline V lookup: CDR1 LGHNA, CDR2 YSLEER.

This clonotype was counted between two and nine times. The genes are TRBV7-9 and TRBJ1-6; D is possibly TRBD1 (6 bases). The germline CDR1 and CDR2 sequences are SEHNR and FQNEAQ (reference sequence). V gave up 4 bases and J gave up 5 bases, with 21 bases separating them. This CDR3 has 18 amino acids. CDR3 loop: CASSSRKLTDRNNSPLHF. The CDR3 coding sequence is TGTGCCAGCAGCTCGCGAAAATTGACAGACAGGAATAATTCACCCCTCCACTTT.

As for this clonotype: Just one base apart from a much larger clone, this may be a read error. The chain uses TRBV7-9 and TRBJ1-2, with 11 positions matching TRBD1. Germline lookup yields CDR1 SEHNR and CDR2 FQNEAQ (reference sequence). CDR3 length equals 15 residues. V trimming: 5 bases; J trimming: 4 bases; junction bases outside the gene matches: 6. The chain's CDR3 is CASSRSGTGGYGYTF. The CDR3 nucleotides read TGTGCCAGCAGCAGGAGCGGGACAGGGGGCTATGGCTACACCTTC.

Judged by abundance, this clonotype is medium-sized. This chain uses TRBV4-1 with TRBJ2-7; the match to TRBD1 covers 7 bases. The ends lost 2 bases at V and 5 bases at J; junction bases unmatched: 9. The length of the CDR3 is 15 residues. Germline values: CDR1 MGHRA, CDR2 YSYEKL. CDR3 DNA: TGCGCCAGCAGCCAAAGCGAGGGACAGCTACACGAGCAGTACTTC. This encodes CASSQSEGQLHEQYF.

Many counts were recorded for this clonotype. The chain recombines TRBV27 with TRBJ2-7, with no clear D. The CDR3 sequence is 13 residues long. The V and J ends lost 4 bases and 3 bases respectively, with 10 bases between them. Germline V gene data show CDR1 as MNHEY and CDR2 as SMNVEV (reference sequence). CDR3 amino acids: CASSSSSVYEQYF. CDR3 nucleotide sequence: TGTGCCAGCAGTTCATCATCAGTCTACGAGCAGTACTTC.

This clonotype turned up a few times. The J gene is TRBJ1-5, the V gene TRBV7-2; a possible D gene is TRBD1 (6 bases). This CDR3 is built from 13 residues. The germline V gene encodes CDR1 SGHTA and CDR2 FQGNSA. Between the trimmed V and J ends, which lost 0 bases and 7 bases, there was a span of 7 bases. In DNA form, the CDR3 reads TGTGCCAGCAGCTTAGCGGGGGCCCAGCCCCAGCATTTT. Translated, it gives CASSLAGAQPQHF.

This clonotype has ten or more counts. The J gene is TRBJ1-2, the V gene TRBV10-2; D perhaps matches TRBD1 (6 bases). There are 16 residues in the CDR3. V lost 2 bases, J lost 0 bases, and 13 bases lay in between. Germline lookup yields CDR1 WSHSY and CDR2 SAAADI. In DNA, the CDR3 is TGCGCCAGCAGTGAGACCGGGACACCTACTAACTATGGCTACACCTTC. Translated, it gives CASSETGTPTNYGYTF.

This rearrangement joins TRBV11-2 to TRBJ2-4; 9 bases match TRBD2. The germline gives CDR1 SGHAT, CDR2 FQNNGV. Trimming at V came to 2 bases and at J to 0 bases, leaving 11 bases not matched to a gene. This CDR3 has 19 amino acids. The CDR3, as DNA: TGTGCCAGCAGCTTACGGCTAGCGGGGCCCACTTTAGCCAAAAACATTCAGTACTTC. Its protein is CASSLRLAGPTLAKNIQYF.

In its sample, this clonotype was seen a few times. The chain employs TRBV7-2 and TRBJ1-2, with D uncertain. V lost 1 base to trimming and J lost 5 bases, with 14 bases between them. Germline values: CDR1 SGHTA, CDR2 FQGNSA. The CDR3 length is 15 residues. The CDR3 is CASSLGAAVSYGYTF. CDR3 sequence (DNA): TGTGCCAGCAGCTTAGGGGCGGCAGTTTCTTATGGCTACACCTTC.

The V call is TRBV6-2 or TRBV6-3, the J call TRBJ2-5, with TRBD1 matching over 7 bases. The trim removed 2 bases at V and 5 bases at J, leaving 11 bases unmatched. The CDR3 is 16 amino acids. Germline V gene sequence: CDR1 MNHEY, CDR2 SVGEGT. The CDR3 DNA follows: TGTGCCAGCAGTTACCACCTGACAGGGAGCGATGAGACCCAGTACTTC. It encodes CASSYHLTGSDETQYF.

The chain links TRBV29-1 to TRBJ2-7; TRBD1 agrees at 9 bases. The CDR3 has 13 residues. In germline, CDR1 is SQVTM, CDR2 ANQGSEA. With 7 bases clipped from V and 1 base from J, the junction kept 5 bases outside the gene matches. CDR3 loop: CSAGDRVSYEQYF. The CDR3 nucleotides are TGCAGCGCTGGGGACAGGGTATCCTACGAGCAGTACTTC.

The count of this clonotype is one. V usage is TRBV6-5 and J usage is TRBJ2-2; D is undetermined. The CDR3 is made up of 13 amino acids. The germline V and J ends were trimmed by 0 bases and 7 bases, with 6 bases remaining between them. CDR1 is MNHEY, CDR2 SVGAGI, per germline. CDR3 loop: CASSYSKVGELFF. The CDR3 DNA sequence: TGTGCCAGCAGTTACTCGAAAGTCGGGGAGCTGTTTTTT.

There are a few counts of this clonotype. This rearrangement joins TRBV25-1 to TRBJ2-7, with D possibly being TRBD1 or TRBD2 (5 bases each). CDR1 is MGHDK, CDR2 SYGVNS, per germline. V lost 2 bases, J lost 6 bases, and 11 bases lay in between. The CDR3 consists of 13 residues. The CDR3 DNA reads TGTGCCAGCAGTGAAGCCGCTGGGACCGAGCAGTACTTC. This gives the protein CASSEAAGTEQYF.

This rearrangement joins TRBV12-3 or TRBV12-4 to TRBJ2-7; no clear D gene. Trimming left V 3 bases short and J 6 bases short, with 9 bases between. The CDR3 length is 12 residues. The CDR3 reads CASSLTPSEQYF. CDR3 nucleotides: TGTGCCAGCAGTTTGACACCTAGCGAGCAGTACTTC.

This clonotype was observed a handful of times. The chain uses TRBV4-3 and TRBJ2-3, with D perhaps TRBD2 (7 bases). Deletions cut 0 bases from V and 2 bases from J, with 15 bases between. CDR3 length: 17 amino acids. Germline values: CDR1 LGHNA, CDR2 YSLEER. The CDR3 spells CASSQEGAGAATDTQYF. For the CDR3, the DNA is TGCGCCAGCAGCCAAGAGGGGGCGGGGGCCGCCACAGATACGCAGTATTTT.

This clonotype was recorded only once. This rearrangement joins TRBV9 to TRBJ2-3, with D perhaps matching TRBD1 or TRBD2 (5 bases each). Trimming removed 3 bases from V and 2 bases from J, with 7 bases in between. Germline V gives CDR1 SGDLS, CDR2 YYNGEE. The CDR3 runs to 13 residues. In DNA, the CDR3 is TGTGCCAGCAGCGGGGGGTTCACAGATACGCAGTATTTT. Residues: CASSGGFTDTQYF.

Only a few counts were recorded for this clonotype. The V call is TRBV9, the J call TRBJ2-2; TRBD1 aligns across 7 bases. The CDR3 length is 15 residues. Germline trimming cut 0 bases from V and 1 base from J; bases unmatched to any gene: 0. CDR1 and CDR2 (germline): SGDLS, YYNGEE. CDR3 loop: CASSVAGGNTGELFF. The DNA for the CDR3 is TGTGCCAGCAGCGTAGCAGGGGGGAACACCGGGGAGCTGTTTTTT. Filled out from reference TRBV9 and TRBJ2-2, the complete variable domain reads DSGVTQTPKHLITATGQRVTLRCSPRSGDLSVYWYQQSLDQGLQFLIQYYNGEERAKGNILERFSAQQFPDLHSELNLSSLELGDSALYFCASSVAGGNTGELFFGEGSRLTVL.